This is a list of T cell receptor beta chains from one sample in a study of blood T cell repertoires in COVID-19. Here immunoSEQ multiplex PCR was the method, and the copy in TCRdb shows in-frame clones only, minus some. In the table there are about 140,000 clones, about 85% of which are singletons. Sequenced sample: PBMCs or T cells enriched from blood (not recorded which). These receptors originate from a woman aged 40-49 years who had recovered from COVID-19. The CDR3 runs from the conserved cysteine through the conserved F or W. The D gene is left open where the match is weak. The size of a clone is reported for some rows only, either as once, few or many, or as a class for expanded clones.

j_call	clone_size	d_call	v_call	cdr3_aa	cdr3_nt
TRBJ1-2	NA	NA	TRBV3-1/TRBV3-2	CASSQGADGYTF	TGTGCCAGCAGCCAAGGGGCCGATGGCTACACCTTC
TRBJ1-2	NA	NA	TRBV16	CASSPGSIGYTF	TGTGCCAGCAGCCCCGGGTCAATTGGCTACACCTTC
TRBJ2-2	NA	TRBD1	TRBV5-4	CASSRQGNTGELFF	TGTGCCAGCAGCCGACAGGGGAACACCGGGGAGCTGTTTTTT
TRBJ2-2	NA	TRBD1	TRBV11-3	CASSLDRALNTGELFF	TGTGCCAGCAGCTTGGACAGGGCCCTAAACACCGGGGAGCTGTTTTTT
TRBJ2-1	NA	TRBD2	TRBV18	CASSPPGGAHYNEQFF	TGTGCCAGCTCACCACCGGGAGGGGCTCACTACAATGAGCAGTTCTTC
TRBJ1-2	NA	NA	TRBV11-2	CASSLGQNYGYTF	TGTGCCAGCAGCTTAGGACAGAACTATGGCTACACCTTC
TRBJ1-4	NA	TRBD1	TRBV25-1	CASSGGTGVANEKLFF	TGTGCCAGCAGTGGGGGGACAGGGGTAGCCAATGAAAAACTGTTTTTT
TRBJ1-5	NA	NA	TRBV7-2	CASSLSGAQPQHF	TGTGCCAGCAGCTTATCAGGGGCTCAGCCCCAGCATTTT
TRBJ2-1	NA	NA	TRBV9	CASSVGANEQFF	TGTGCCAGCAGCGTAGGGGCCAATGAGCAGTTCTTC
TRBJ2-7	NA	NA	TRBV7-2	CASSSDRTYEQYF	TGTGCCAGCAGCTCCGACAGGACCTACGAGCAGTACTTC
TRBJ2-3	NA	NA	TRBV29-1	CSVEYRQADTQYF	TGCAGCGTTGAATACAGGCAAGCAGATACGCAGTATTTT
TRBJ2-7	NA	NA	TRBV28	CASTGWRDDFSYEQYF	TGTGCCAGCACGGGGTGGCGGGACGACTTCTCCTACGAGCAGTACTTC
TRBJ1-2	NA	NA	TRBV6-5	CASTREANYGYTF	TGTGCCAGCACCAGGGAGGCCAACTATGGCTACACCTTC
TRBJ1-5	NA	NA	TRBV5-1	CASSLEPGDYSNQPQHF	TGCGCCAGCAGCTTGGAACCAGGGGATTATAGCAATCAGCCCCAGCATTTT
TRBJ2-7	NA	NA	TRBV30	CAWRGGYEQYF	TGTGCCTGGAGGGGGGGCTACGAGCAGTACTTC
TRBJ2-7	NA	NA	TRBV30	CAWSFGGRGYEQYF	TGTGCCTGGAGTTTCGGGGGGCGCGGGTACGAGCAGTACTTC
TRBJ1-1	NA	TRBD1	TRBV6-5	CASSSPTGAEAFF	TGTGCCAGCAGTTCACCTACAGGGGCTGAAGCTTTCTTT
TRBJ2-1	NA	TRBD2	TRBV7-8	CASSLAGDYNEQFF	TGTGCCAGCAGCCTAGCGGGAGATTACAATGAGCAGTTCTTC
TRBJ1-2	NA	TRBD1	TRBV5-1	CASSLTGANSNYGYTF	TGCGCCAGCAGCTTGACAGGGGCCAATTCTAACTATGGCTACACCTTC
TRBJ1-5	NA	NA	TRBV2	CASSPGRPSNQPQHF	TGTGCCAGCAGTCCCGGGAGGCCGAGCAATCAGCCCCAGCATTTT
TRBJ1-1	NA	NA	TRBV10-3	CAISETRTGNTEAFF	TGTGCCATCAGTGAGACCCGAACGGGGAACACTGAAGCTTTCTTT
TRBJ2-7	NA	TRBD1	TRBV28	CASSLSGQAEGFEQYF	TGTGCCAGCAGTTTATCTGGACAGGCAGAGGGCTTCGAGCAGTACTTC
TRBJ1-2	NA	NA	TRBV2	CASGWDGSSGYTF	TGTGCCAGCGGATGGGACGGGAGCAGCGGCTACACCTTC
TRBJ1-2	NA	NA	TRBV18	CASSPGHNYGYTF	TGTGCCAGCTCACCTGGACATAACTATGGCTACACCTTC
TRBJ1-2	NA	TRBD1	TRBV29-1	CSVESRGVYGYTF	TGCAGCGTTGAATCCAGGGGGGTATATGGCTACACCTTC
TRBJ2-3	NA	NA	TRBV10-1	CASSENPSQGGTDTQYF	TGCGCCAGCAGTGAGAACCCCAGCCAGGGGGGAACAGATACGCAGTATTTT
TRBJ2-1	NA	NA	TRBV12-3/TRBV12-4	CASSLVTYNEQFF	TGTGCCAGCAGTTTAGTGACTTACAATGAGCAGTTCTTC
TRBJ1-2	NA	NA	TRBV6-5	CASSPDRYGYTF	TGTGCCAGCAGTCCCGACAGATATGGCTACACCTTC
TRBJ2-3	once	NA	TRBV10-1	CASRDDTHTDTQYF	TGCGCCAGCCGAGACGACACCCACACAGATACGCAGTATTTT
TRBJ1-1	NA	TRBD1	TRBV10-3	CASEGVSGQMNTEAFF	TGTGCCTCTGAGGGGGTCTCGGGACAGATGAACACTGAAGCTTTCTTT
TRBJ2-5	NA	TRBD2	TRBV19	CASSTGGGTQYF	TGTGCCAGTAGTACGGGGGGAGGGACCCAGTACTTC
TRBJ2-7	few	TRBD1	TRBV2	CASSVGTAYEQYF	TGTGCCAGCAGTGTCGGGACAGCCTACGAGCAGTACTTC
TRBJ1-3	medium-sized	NA	TRBV27	CASSPRTDSGNTIYF	TGTGCCAGCAGTCCCCGGACAGACTCTGGAAACACCATATATTTT
TRBJ1-1	NA	NA	TRBV7-9	CASSLYYAFF	TGTGCCAGCAGCTTATACTATGCTTTCTTT
TRBJ1-5	NA	TRBD1	TRBV19	CASSIDRTGSVGRPQHF	TGTGCCAGTAGTATAGATAGGACAGGGAGCGTGGGGAGGCCCCAGCATTTT
TRBJ1-1	NA	TRBD1	TRBV5-1	CASSRSGTANTEAFF	TGCGCCAGCAGTAGGTCCGGGACAGCGAACACTGAAGCTTTCTTT
TRBJ1-1	NA	NA	TRBV10-3	CAISEAGLGAFF	TGTGCCATCAGTGAAGCGGGACTCGGAGCTTTCTTT
TRBJ2-5	NA	NA	TRBV11-3	CASSHRGTGETQYF	TGTGCCAGCAGCCACCGGGGGACCGGGGAGACCCAGTACTTC
TRBJ2-1	few	NA	TRBV2	CASSGGTVSNEQFF	TGTGCCAGCAGTGGCGGGACGGTCTCCAATGAGCAGTTCTTC
TRBJ1-1	NA	NA	TRBV5-4	CASSFRDLNTEAFF	TGTGCCAGCAGCTTCCGGGACTTGAACACTGAAGCTTTCTTT
TRBJ2-7	NA	TRBD2	TRBV3-1/TRBV3-2	CASSQEGGWRRSYEQYF	TGTGCCAGCAGCCAAGAGGGAGGGTGGCGGAGGTCCTACGAGCAGTACTTC
TRBJ1-1	once	NA	TRBV15	CATSKSGGISAFF	TGTGCCACCAGCAAGTCGGGGGGGATTTCGGCTTTCTTT
TRBJ2-1	NA	NA	TRBV7-8	CASSPQLWGHYNEQFF	TGTGCCAGCAGCCCCCAACTATGGGGACACTACAATGAGCAGTTCTTC
TRBJ2-5	NA	TRBD1	TRBV12-3/TRBV12-4	CASSSGGTQYF	TGTGCCAGCAGTTCAGGGGGGACCCAGTACTTC
TRBJ1-3	NA	NA	TRBV19	CASSRGDSGNTIYF	TGTGCCAGTAGCCGGGGGGACTCTGGAAACACCATATATTTT
TRBJ2-7	NA	NA	TRBV6-5	CASSYGGSEQYF	TGTGCCAGCAGTTATGGGGGCTCCGAGCAGTACTTC
TRBJ2-3	NA	NA	TRBV18	CASSPVRVAGTDTQYF	TGTGCCAGCTCACCAGTCCGGGTCGCTGGCACAGATACGCAGTATTTT
TRBJ2-2	NA	TRBD2	TRBV9	CASSPRTSGSKNTGELFF	TGTGCCAGCAGCCCCAGGACTAGCGGGAGTAAGAACACCGGGGAGCTGTTTTTT